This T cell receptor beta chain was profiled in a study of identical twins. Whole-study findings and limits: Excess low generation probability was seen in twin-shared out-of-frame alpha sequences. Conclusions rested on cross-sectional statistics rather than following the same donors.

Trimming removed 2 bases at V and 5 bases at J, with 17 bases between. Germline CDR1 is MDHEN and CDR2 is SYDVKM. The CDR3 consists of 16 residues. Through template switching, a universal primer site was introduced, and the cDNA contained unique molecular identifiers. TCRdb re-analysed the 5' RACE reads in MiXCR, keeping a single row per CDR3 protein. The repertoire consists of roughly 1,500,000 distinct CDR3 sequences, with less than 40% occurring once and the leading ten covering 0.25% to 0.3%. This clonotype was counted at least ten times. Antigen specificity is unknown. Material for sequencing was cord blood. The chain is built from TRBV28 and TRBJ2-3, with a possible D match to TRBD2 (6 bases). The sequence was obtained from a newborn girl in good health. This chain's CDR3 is CASSLVMGGSRDTQYF. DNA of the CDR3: TGTGCCAGCAGTTTAGTGATGGGAGGTTCGAGAGATACGCAGTATTTT.